This TCR beta chain was captured in a study of early T cells in non-severe SARS-CoV-2 infection. The ends lost 8 bases at V and 3 bases at J; junction bases unmatched: 10. This CDR3 has 14 residues. Study conclusions and caveats: VDJdb matching skewed toward anti-spike CD8 responses, missing private and CD4 specificities.

TCRdb ran MiXCR on the 5' RACE reads and lists one entry per CDR3 protein. The profile shows 65,000 to 85,000 distinct CDR3 sequences, around 15% of them singletons. For this clonotype: What it recognizes is unknown.

This chain uses TRBV12-3 or TRBV12-4 with TRBJ2-7, with TRBD2 matching 7 bases. The clonotype was recovered from an adult who was a healthcare worker with PCR-confirmed SARS-CoV-2 infection or an uninfected control (not recorded which). The sequenced sample consisted of whole blood. In DNA, the CDR3 is TGTGCCAGCGGATCGACGAGCGGGGACTACGAGCAGTACTTC. It specifies CASGSTSGDYEQYF.